The 28 T cell receptor beta chains presented below share a single source sample, sequenced in a study of blood T cell repertoires in COVID-19. Profiling relied on immunoSEQ multiplex PCR, and the TCRdb table lists in-frame clones only, not all of them. Altogether approximately 69,000 clones are present, around four fifths being singletons, with the ten largest covering roughly 18%. Sequences were obtained from peripheral blood. The receptor source for this set is a woman older than 75 with acute or convalescent COVID-19.

CDR3 protein: CASSEAGRGIQETQYF. The CDR3 nucleotides are TGTGCCAGCAGTGAAGCGGGGCGGGGGATTCAAGAGACCCAGTACTTC. V and J are TRBV6-1 and TRBJ2-5; TRBD2 matches at 7 bases. The CDR3 totals 16 residues. With 0 bases clipped from V and 2 bases from J, the junction kept 6 bases outside the gene matches. Germline V gives CDR1 MNHNS, CDR2 SASEGT.

The chain recombines TRBV7-8 with TRBJ2-7; D may be TRBD2 (5 bases). The germline V gene encodes CDR1 SGHVS and CDR2 FQNEAQ. The CDR3 consists of 13 residues. The ends were cut back, 1 base at V and 11 bases at J, with 15 bases in the middle. The CDR3 DNA reads as TGTGCCAGCAGCTTAGACGGGGTGGGTAAGGAGTACTTC. Translation: CASSLDGVGKEYF.

This chain links TRBV5-1 with TRBJ2-1, with unresolved D. This CDR3 has 15 residues. Looked up from germline, CDR1 is SGHRS and CDR2 is YFSETQ. V was trimmed by 0 bases and J by 0 bases, leaving 7 bases between them. CDR3 region: CASSLESSSYNEQFF. CDR3 sequence (DNA): TGCGCCAGCAGCTTGGAGTCTAGCTCCTACAATGAGCAGTTCTTC.

The CDR3 nucleotides are TGTGCCAGTAGCCAATCGAGACTAGCGGGTGTAGAGACCCAGTACTTC. It encodes CASSQSRLAGVETQYF. The chain is built from TRBV19 and TRBJ2-5; 10 bases match TRBD2. The V gene end was trimmed by 6 bases and the J gene end by 4 bases; junction bases not matched to a gene: 11. The CDR3 length is 16 residues. From germline, CDR1 is LNHDA and CDR2 SQIVND (reference sequence).

The chain links TRBV4-1 to TRBJ1-6, with 7 bases matching TRBD1. The CDR3 sequence is 15 residues long. The junction had 6 bases not matched to a gene; V was cut back by 2 bases and J by 8 bases. CDR1 MGHRA and CDR2 YSYEKL come from the germline V gene. CDR3 nucleotide sequence: TGCGCCAGCAGCCAACCCACAGGGGTGGATTCACCCCTCCACTTT. Residues: CASSQPTGVDSPLHF.

The chain uses TRBV15 and TRBJ2-7; possible D gene TRBD2, 6 bases. Per germline, CDR1 LNHNV and CDR2 YYDKDF (reference sequence). The CDR3 loop spans 14 amino acids. The V and J ends lost 0 bases and 2 bases respectively, with 8 bases between them. CDR3 region: CATSREGGAYEQYF. The CDR3 DNA reads as TGTGCCACCAGCAGAGAGGGGGGTGCCTACGAGCAGTACTTC.

The CDR3 bases are TGTGCCAGCAGACCACAGGGGGCTAACACCGGGGAGCTGTTTTTT. It translates to CASRPQGANTGELFF. The chain couples TRBV28 to TRBJ2-2; 9 bases align to TRBD1. Germline V gene data show CDR1 as MDHEN and CDR2 as SYDVKM. With V trimmed by 6 bases and J by 2 bases, 4 bases remained unmatched. This CDR3 is built from 15 residues.

The rearrangement joins TRBV7-8 to TRBJ2-2; TRBD2 matches 11 bases. The CDR3 extends over 17 amino acids. V dropped 3 bases and J dropped 0; count of bases not matched to a gene: 3. The germline gives CDR1 SGHVS, CDR2 FQNEAQ. The CDR3 sequence: CASSLIAGGTNTGELFF. The CDR3 nucleotides are TGTGCCAGCAGCTTGATAGCGGGGGGGACGAACACCGGGGAGCTGTTTTTT.

This chain links TRBV30 with TRBJ2-5; possibly TRBD2 for D (5 bases). The CDR3 is 17 residues long. Germline CDR1 reads GTSNPN; CDR2 reads SVGIG (reference sequence). Trimming pared 0 bases from V and 5 bases from J, leaving 22 bases between. DNA for the CDR3: TGTGCCTGGAGTGTCGGGGTCCGTAGGCCAGCGTCGGAGACCCAGTACTTC. Translating gives CAWSVGVRRPASETQYF.

This rearrangement joins TRBV6-6 to TRBJ2-1; 14 bases fit TRBD2. Germline CDR1 MNHNY, CDR2 SVGAGI (reference sequence). J gave up 6 bases and V 2 bases, and 3 bases lay outside the gene matches. The CDR3 length is 16 residues. This chain's CDR3 is CASSYRLAGGINEQFF. The DNA for the CDR3 is TGTGCCAGCAGTTACCGACTAGCGGGAGGGATCAATGAGCAGTTCTTC.

The chain uses TRBV6-4 and TRBJ2-1; D perhaps matches TRBD2 (5 bases). Germline loops: CDR1 MRHNA, CDR2 SNTAGT. V lost 6 bases and J lost 9, with 15 bases in between. The CDR3 covers 13 residues. Here the CDR3 reads CASSEQKAGEQFF. CDR3 in DNA: TGTGCCAGCAGCGAGCAAAAGGCGGGTGAGCAGTTCTTC.

The chain carries TRBV5-6 and TRBJ1-4; 8 nucleotides match TRBD1. The CDR3 is 15 residues long. Looked up from germline, CDR1 is SGHDT and CDR2 is YYEEEE. V shed 0 bases, J shed 8 bases, and the junction held 6 bases outside the gene matches. Here the CDR3 reads CASSLGGQGVEKLFF. The CDR3 nucleotides read TGTGCCAGCAGCTTGGGTGGACAGGGAGTGGAAAAACTGTTTTTT.

J is TRBJ2-3 and V is TRBV5-1; 7 bases line up with TRBD1. Germline trimming cut 0 bases from V and 4 bases from J; bases unmatched to any gene: 2. Looked up from germline, CDR1 is SGHRS and CDR2 is YFSETQ. The CDR3 has 14 amino acids. Written as DNA, the CDR3 is TGCGCCAGCAGCTTGGGACAGGGACCAGATACGCAGTATTTT. It is translated as CASSLGQGPDTQYF.

This clone was detected once. V usage is TRBV10-1 and J usage is TRBJ2-3; possibly TRBD2 for D (6 bases). Trimming removed 0 bases at V and 4 bases at J, with 14 bases between. CDR1 and CDR2 from the germline V gene are WNHNN and SYGVQD (reference sequence). The CDR3 is 16 residues long. CDR3 bases: TGCGCCAGCAGTGAGTCAAGACTAGGAAGTGCAGATACGCAGTATTTT. It is translated as CASSESRLGSADTQYF.

This chain connects TRBV10-3 to TRBJ2-5; 7 bases align to TRBD2. Germline CDR1 and CDR2: ENHRY and SYGVKD. Germline trimming cut 4 bases from V and 3 bases from J; bases unmatched to any gene: 2. This CDR3 has 13 amino acids. CDR3 bases: TGTGCCATCAGTGGGACTAGGAAAGAGACCCAGTACTTC. Amino acids: CAISGTRKETQYF.

The CDR3 protein is CASRRTGGGTDTQYF. The CDR3 nucleotides are TGTGCCAGTAGGCGAACAGGGGGCGGCACAGATACGCAGTATTTT. The V and J genes are TRBV19 and TRBJ2-3; 9 bases line up with TRBD1. The CDR3 totals 15 residues. Trimming took 6 bases from V and 1 from J; bases not matched to a gene: 5. Germline CDR1 and CDR2: LNHDA and SQIVND (reference sequence).

This clone has just a few counts. This chain joins TRBV29-1 and TRBJ1-1, with D maybe TRBD1 (5 bases). Germline CDR1 reads SQVTM; CDR2 reads ANQGSEA. The V and J ends lost 3 bases and 2 bases respectively, with 22 bases between them. CDR3 length: 17 residues. DNA of the CDR3: TGCAGCGTTGACCCAGGACACGGAATATTCCCAAACACTGAAGCTTTCTTT. As protein: CSVDPGHGIFPNTEAFF.

This clone was counted ten times or more. V and J are TRBV7-8 and TRBJ2-7; D is perhaps TRBD2 (6 bases). CDR1 is SGHVS, CDR2 FQNEAQ, per germline. The CDR3 has 15 residues. With 1 base removed from V and 5 bases from J, the gap between germline ends came to 15 bases. CDR3 nucleotide sequence: TGTGCCAGCAGCTTAGTTAACGGGGGAAATGACGAGCAGTACTTC. It yields the protein CASSLVNGGNDEQYF.

The J gene is TRBJ1-5, the V gene TRBV24-1; D ambiguous. The germline V gene has CDR1 KGHDR and CDR2 SFDVKD. The V gene lost 4 bases and the J gene lost 0 bases, with 18 bases spanning the gap. The CDR3 sequence is 18 residues long. Here the CDR3 DNA reads TGTGCCACCAGTGACATTATCACAAGCGCTAATAGCAATCAGCCCCAGCATTTT. Amino acids: CATSDIITSANSNQPQHF.

The genes are TRBV27 and TRBJ2-1, with 9 nucleotides matching TRBD1. The V gene end was trimmed by 4 bases and the J gene end by 5 bases; junction bases not matched to a gene: 9. The CDR3 is 16 amino acids. CDR1 is MNHEY, CDR2 SMNVEV, per germline (reference sequence). CDR3 DNA: TGTGCCAGCAGTTGGAGGACAGGGGCGATCCACAATGAGCAGTTCTTC. This codes for CASSWRTGAIHNEQFF.

The V and J genes are TRBV10-3 and TRBJ2-1, with D tentatively TRBD2 (6 bases). The CDR3 contains 16 residues. V shed 0 bases and J shed 9 bases, with 18 bases lying between them. Germline CDR1 is ENHRY and CDR2 is SYGVKD. The CDR3 region is CAISESTGAGYGEQFF. DNA of the CDR3: TGTGCCATCAGTGAGTCGACTGGGGCGGGGTACGGTGAGCAGTTCTTC.

This CDR3 is CASSQKANYGYTF. For the CDR3, the DNA is TGTGCCAGCAGCCAAAAAGCGAACTATGGCTACACCTTC. The genes are TRBV3-1 (or the pseudogene TRBV3-2) and TRBJ1-2; D ambiguous. The CDR3 is 13 residues long. V gave up 2 bases and J gave up 2 bases, with 6 bases separating them. The germline V gene has CDR1 LGHDT and CDR2 YNNKEL (reference sequence).

The rearrangement links TRBV5-4 to TRBJ2-2; TRBD2 matches 14 bases. With V trimmed by 3 bases and J by 2 bases, 9 bases remained unmatched. Germline V gives CDR1 SGHNT, CDR2 YYREEE (reference sequence). The CDR3 extends over 19 amino acids. The DNA for the CDR3 is TGTGCCAGCAGCTCCAAACCGGGACTAGCGGGAGCAAACACCGGGGAGCTGTTTTTT. Residues: CASSSKPGLAGANTGELFF.

This clone was detected only a few times. The genes are TRBV19 and TRBJ1-1, with no clear D. Per the germline V gene, CDR1 is LNHDA and CDR2 is SQIVND (reference sequence). This CDR3 spans 13 amino acids. V lost 10 bases, J lost 4 bases, and 16 bases lay in between. The DNA for the CDR3 is TGTGCCACAGCCACCAACCCGGGCACTGAAGCTTTCTTT. Amino acids: CATATNPGTEAFF.

This rearrangement joins TRBV13 to TRBJ2-7; 7 positions match TRBD2. CDR1 is PRHDT, CDR2 FYEKMQ, per germline (reference sequence). The V gene end was trimmed by 4 bases and the J gene end by 7 bases; junction bases not matched to a gene: 19. This CDR3 spans 17 amino acids. In DNA form, the CDR3 reads TGTGCCAGCAGCTCTCCAGCCCGCGAGAGGTTCGGGGGGGAGCAGTACTTC. Amino acid sequence: CASSSPARERFGGEQYF.

CDR3 region: CASSLSQVPYEQYF. CDR3 coding DNA: TGTGCCAGCAGCTTATCTCAGGTACCCTACGAGCAGTACTTC. The chain couples TRBV7-9 to TRBJ2-7; no clear D gene. Germline CDR1 and CDR2: SEHNR and FQNEAQ (reference sequence). The V and J ends lost 2 bases and 2 bases respectively, with 10 bases between them. This CDR3 is built from 14 residues.

The rearrangement joins TRBV28 to TRBJ2-3; 11 positions agree with TRBD2. The germline V gene has CDR1 MDHEN and CDR2 SYDVKM. The V segment lost 7 bases and the J segment 2 bases; nucleotides outside the gene matches: 5. The CDR3 totals 15 residues. The CDR3, as DNA: TGTGCCAGCATTCTAGCGGGGGGAAACACAGATACGCAGTATTTT. This encodes CASILAGGNTDTQYF.

V and J are TRBV19 and TRBJ2-1, with 13 nucleotides matching TRBD2. Germline V CDR1 and CDR2: LNHDA, SQIVND (reference sequence). After removal of 8 bases from V and 5 bases from J, the junction contained 9 bases not matched to a gene. The CDR3 is 16 residues long. CDR3 DNA: TGTGCCAGTCCGTATTTACTAGCGGGGGGGGACAATGAGCAGTTCTTC. Amino acids: CASPYLLAGGDNEQFF.